These T cell receptor beta chains were read from a single sample in a study of blood T cell repertoires in COVID-19. Method: immunoSEQ multiplex PCR; TCRdb's copy keeps in-frame clones and lacks some. Counted here are some 110,000 clones, roughly 80% occurring once; the ten biggest clones make up 15% to 17%. Sequenced material: peripheral blood. The receptors were sampled from a woman at least 80 years old with acute or convalescent COVID-19. Each CDR3 is given with its conserved first and last residue. A D gene is named only where the DNA matches it firmly. Not all rows give a size; the values are once, few, many and, for expanded clones, a class.

>16|TRBV4-1|NA|few|TRBJ2-2
CASSRLLNRNTGELFF
TGCGCCAGCAGCCGGCTCCTAAACAGGAACACCGGGGAGCTGTTTTTT
>13|TRBV25-1|TRBD1|NA|TRBJ1-6
CASTGQGNSPLHF
TGTGCCAGCACAGGACAGGGTAATTCACCCCTCCACTTT
>14|TRBV5-6|TRBD1|NA|TRBJ1-2
CASSSVDRDYGYTF
TGTGCCAGCAGCTCCGTCGACAGGGACTATGGCTACACCTTC
>13|TRBV5-5|NA|NA|TRBJ2-1
CASSLGPDNEQFF
TGTGCCAGCAGCTTGGGCCCAGACAATGAGCAGTTCTTC
>14|TRBV14|TRBD1|NA|TRBJ2-3
CASSQYGTVDTQYF
TGTGCCAGCAGCCAATACGGGACAGTAGATACGCAGTATTTT
>15|TRBV18|NA|NA|TRBJ2-2
CASSPRQSNTGELFF
TGTGCCAGCTCACCAAGACAGTCGAACACCGGGGAGCTGTTTTTT
>15|TRBV6-5|TRBD1|once|TRBJ2-6
CASRPTGNGANVLTF
TGTGCCAGCAGACCGACAGGGAACGGGGCCAACGTCCTGACTTTC
>15|TRBV11-3|NA|NA|TRBJ2-2
CASSLAESNTGELFF
TGTGCCAGCAGCTTAGCGGAGTCGAACACCGGGGAGCTGTTTTTT
>16|TRBV27|NA|NA|TRBJ1-4
CASSALGGGTNEKLFF
TGTGCCAGCAGCGCCTTGGGGGGGGGAACTAATGAAAAACTGTTTTTT
>12|TRBV15|NA|NA|TRBJ2-2
CATGRNTGELFF
TGTGCCACCGGGCGGAACACCGGGGAGCTGTTTTTT
>14|TRBV18|NA|NA|TRBJ1-2
CASSPLERNYGYTF
TGTGCCAGCTCTCCCCTTGAGAGAAACTATGGCTACACCTTC
>12|TRBV5-8|NA|few|TRBJ1-1
CASSLAILEAFF
TGTGCCAGCAGCTTGGCTATCCTTGAAGCTTTCTTT
>13|TRBV19|NA|NA|TRBJ2-5
CASLDSDDETQYF
TGTGCCAGCCTCGACAGTGACGACGAGACCCAGTACTTC
>15|TRBV5-1|TRBD2|NA|TRBJ2-5
CASSIAGARGETQYF
TGCGCCAGCAGCATAGCGGGAGCCAGGGGGGAGACCCAGTACTTC
>13|TRBV15|TRBD1|NA|TRBJ1-2
CATSRPMTGPYTF
TGTGCCACCAGCAGACCTATGACAGGGCCCTACACCTTC
>18|TRBV18|NA|NA|TRBJ1-4
CASSPRDTLTATNEKLFF
TGTGCCAGCTCACCACGTGACACCCTAACTGCAACTAATGAAAAACTGTTTTTT
>14|TRBV24-1|TRBD1|few|TRBJ1-2
CATSDLDREYGYTF
TGTGCCACCAGTGATTTGGACAGGGAATATGGCTACACCTTC
>16|TRBV19|NA|NA|TRBJ1-1
CASSSDYLGENTEAFF
TGTGCCAGTAGTTCGGACTACCTGGGAGAGAACACTGAAGCTTTCTTT
>14|TRBV9|NA|NA|TRBJ2-2
CASSVGANTGELFF
TGTGCCAGCAGCGTAGGAGCGAACACCGGGGAGCTGTTTTTT
>15|TRBV5-1|NA|once|TRBJ1-2
CASSLGGQRHYGYTF
TGCGCCAGCAGCTTGGGTGGGCAGCGGCACTATGGCTACACCTTC
>13|TRBV7-9|NA|once|TRBJ2-4
CASSLEQRSVQYF
TGTGCCAGCAGCTTAGAACAACGGAGCGTTCAGTACTTC
>16|TRBV29-1|TRBD2|NA|TRBJ2-5
CSVVPQLAGGIETQYF
TGCAGCGTCGTTCCCCAACTAGCGGGAGGGATCGAGACCCAGTACTTC
>16|TRBV10-3|TRBD2|NA|TRBJ2-2
CAIKGRAASGSGELFF
TGTGCCATCAAGGGTCGGGCAGCGAGCGGGAGCGGGGAGCTGTTTTTT
>15|TRBV4-1|NA|NA|TRBJ1-5
CASSQTVRSNQPQHF
TGCGCCAGCAGCCAAACGGTCAGGAGCAATCAGCCCCAGCATTTT
>11|TRBV6-7|NA|NA|TRBJ1-2
CAPYSGYGYTF
TGTGCACCCTATAGTGGCTATGGCTACACCTTC
>15|TRBV3-1/TRBV3-2|NA|NA|TRBJ2-5
CASSQEWGLQETQYF
TGTGCCAGCAGCCAAGAATGGGGCTTACAAGAGACCCAGTACTTC
>19|TRBV4-1|TRBD2|NA|TRBJ2-3
CASSQDESGLAVSTDTQYF
TGCGCCAGCAGCCAAGATGAATCCGGACTAGCGGTTAGCACAGATACGCAGTATTTT